This T cell receptor (beta chain) is drawn from a study of blood T cells in healthy people across ages. The ends were cut back, 7 bases at V and 1 base at J, with 6 bases in the middle. The CDR3 covers 13 residues. CDR1 and CDR2 from the germline V gene are SGHRS and YFSETQ. Peripheral blood samples of around 9.5 milliliters were drawn from each donor. Regarding the study as a whole: Long-lived donors exceeded aged donors in naive CD4+ cells and diversity. The percentage of naive T cells correlated strongly with TCR beta diversity. Diversity was estimated from one million T cells, and these estimates were considered underestimates.

Concerning this clonotype: The antigen is not known.

A second PCR of 7 to 11 cycles used a sample-barcoded 5' primer and a J-beta primer mix. TCRdb ran MiXCR on the 5' RACE reads and lists one entry per CDR3 protein. In the table there are roughly 1.9 million distinct CDR3 sequences, approximately 39% of which are singletons. The clonotype comes from a human donor in good health. The gene calls are TRBV5-1 and TRBJ2-6; D call uncertain. The sequenced sample consisted of blood. Here the CDR3 reads CASLESGANVLTF. In DNA, the CDR3 is TGCGCCAGCCTCGAGTCTGGGGCCAACGTCCTGACTTTC.